The 13 T cell receptor beta chains below all came from one sample that was sequenced in a study of STAT5B mutations in CD4+ large granular lymphocyte leukemia. The data were produced by immunoSEQ multiplex PCR, yet TCRdb's version contains in-frame clones alone and is incomplete. The data show 20,000 or so clones, 82% seen once. The specimen sequenced was CD4+ T cells from blood buffy coats. These receptors originate from a human donor in good health.

The chain links TRBV19 to TRBJ1-5, with TRBD1 identical over 9 bases. The CDR3 loop spans 14 amino acids. V lost 6 bases, J lost 1 base, and 1 base stayed unmatched. Looked up from germline, CDR1 is LNHDA and CDR2 is SQIVND (reference sequence). CDR3 region: CASRGQGSNQPQHF. The CDR3 DNA reads TGTGCCAGTAGGGGACAGGGAAGCAATCAGCCCCAGCATTTT. Filled out from reference TRBV19 and TRBJ1-5, the complete variable domain reads DGGITQSPKYLFRKEGQNVTLSCEQNLNHDAMYWYRQDPGQGLRLIYYSQIVNDFQKGDIAEGYSVSREKKESFPLTVTSAQKNPTAFYLCASRGQGSNQPQHFGDGTRLSIL.

The chain joins TRBV9 to TRBJ2-2, with a tentative D call TRBD1 (6 bases). This CDR3 spans 15 amino acids. Trimming shortened V by 7 bases and J by 4 bases, and 17 bases separated the two germline ends. Per germline, CDR1 SGDLS and CDR2 YYNGEE. In DNA, the CDR3 is TGTGCCAGCGGCTCGATGGGGGCCCTCACCGGGGAGCTGTTTTTT. Translation: CASGSMGALTGELFF.

V usage is TRBV19 and J usage is TRBJ2-7, with 13 bases identical to TRBD2. Germline assignment: CDR1 LNHDA and CDR2 SQIVND (reference sequence). V gave up 4 bases and J gave up 4 bases; unmatched junction bases: 10. This CDR3 spans 17 amino acids. CDR3 bases: TGTGCCAGTAGTACCGAACGACTAGCGGGAGGAATGTACGAGCAGTACTTC. Protein: CASSTERLAGGMYEQYF.

This chain's CDR3 is CASSLAPSTDTQYF. The CDR3 DNA follows: TGTGCCAGCAGCTTGGCCCCGTCCACAGATACGCAGTATTTT. This chain connects TRBV5-8 to TRBJ2-3; D unclear. Per germline, CDR1 SGHTS and CDR2 YDEGEE. CDR3 length equals 14 residues. Deletions cut 0 bases from V and 2 bases from J, with 7 bases between. The variable domain in full, with the rest retrieved from reference TRBV5-8 and TRBJ2-3, is EAGVTQSPTHLIKTRGQQATLRCSPISGHTSVYWYQQALGLGLQFLLWYDEGEERNRGNFPPRFSGRQFPNYSSELNVNALELEDSALYLCASSLAPSTDTQYFGPGTRLTVL.

This chain connects TRBV18 to TRBJ2-2; 8 nucleotides match TRBD1. Germline-derived CDR1 and CDR2 are KGHSH and LQKENI. The V segment lost 4 bases and the J segment 2 bases; nucleotides outside the gene matches: 3. This CDR3 spans 15 amino acids. The DNA of the CDR3 is TGTGCCAGCTCACAGGGACAGGCAAACACCGGGGAGCTGTTTTTT. It is translated as CASSQGQANTGELFF.

This clone was observed a few times. V and J are TRBV18 and TRBJ1-1; D ambiguous. V was pared by 6 bases and J by 1 base, with 12 bases between. The CDR3 spans 14 residues. The germline gives CDR1 KGHSH, CDR2 LQKENI. The CDR3 DNA is TGTGCCAGCTCCGCGTCGGCCAAGAACACTGAAGCTTTCTTT. Protein: CASSASAKNTEAFF.

This chain links TRBV18 with TRBJ2-7; 8 bases are a match to TRBD1. V shed 5 bases, J shed 1 base, and the junction held 7 bases outside the gene matches. The CDR3 runs 15 residues. The germline V gene encodes CDR1 KGHSH and CDR2 LQKENI. This chain's CDR3 is CASSEQGGISYEQYF. CDR3 coding DNA: TGTGCCAGCTCAGAACAGGGGGGAATATCCTACGAGCAGTACTTC.

V usage is TRBV28 and J usage is TRBJ2-2; 8 positions agree with TRBD1. The CDR3 spans 16 residues. CDR1 and CDR2 (germline): MDHEN, SYDVKM. V lost 6 bases, J lost 4 bases, and 10 bases stayed unmatched. CDR3 protein: CASSPIGQGSTGELFF. The CDR3 bases are TGTGCCAGCAGCCCGATAGGACAGGGTAGCACCGGGGAGCTGTTTTTT.

The V and J genes are TRBV6-5 and TRBJ2-7; D is possibly TRBD2 (7 bases). With 2 bases removed from V and 7 bases from J, the gap between germline ends came to 15 bases. The CDR3 is made up of 14 amino acids. CDR1 and CDR2 from the germline V gene are MNHEY and SVGAGI. CDR3 protein: CASSYPGRGDEQYF. Written as DNA, the CDR3 is TGTGCCAGCAGTTACCCTGGGAGGGGGGATGAGCAGTACTTC.

The rearrangement joins TRBV9 to TRBJ1-6; D might be TRBD1 (6 bases). The CDR3 contains 17 residues. Germline CDR1 reads SGDLS; CDR2 reads YYNGEE. Trimming pared 4 bases from V and 8 bases from J, leaving 22 bases between. CDR3 sequence reads: CASSPQGRGDKDSPLHF. DNA of the CDR3: TGTGCCAGCAGCCCCCAGGGGAGGGGGGACAAGGATTCACCCCTCCACTTT.

V gene TRBV18 combines with J gene TRBJ1-1; 8 bases are shared with TRBD1. The CDR3 is 13 amino acids. V was pared by 7 bases and J by 1 base, with 2 bases of the junction left unmatched. CDR1 KGHSH and CDR2 LQKENI come from the germline V gene. CDR3 DNA sequence: TGTGCCAGCTGGACAGGGTCGAACACTGAAGCTTTCTTT. Amino acid sequence: CASWTGSNTEAFF.

The chain couples TRBV11-2 to TRBJ2-5; D call uncertain. The V end lost 4 bases, the J end lost 3 bases, and 6 bases lay between the germline ends. CDR3 length: 12 amino acids. Germline CDR1 is SGHAT and CDR2 is FQNNGV. The CDR3: CASSSREETQYF. CDR3 nucleotide sequence: TGTGCCAGCAGCTCGCGAGAAGAGACCCAGTACTTC.

DNA of the CDR3: TGTGCCAGCAGCTTAAACAGGGGGAACGAGCAGTACTTC. Protein: CASSLNRGNEQYF. This rearrangement joins TRBV7-2 to TRBJ2-7; 8 bases fit TRBD1. This CDR3 spans 13 amino acids. The germline CDR1 and CDR2 sequences are SGHTA and FQGNSA. V lost 2 bases and J lost 5; bases outside the gene matches: 2.